This T cell receptor (beta chain) emerged from a study of blood T cell repertoires in COVID-19. With 3 bases clipped from V and 3 bases from J, the junction kept 4 bases outside the gene matches. From germline, CDR1 is GTSNPN and CDR2 SVGIG (reference sequence). This CDR3 has 14 residues. Original methodology: Amplifying reference gene primers gave estimates of nucleated cell counts. Method: immunoSEQ multiplex PCR; TCRdb's copy keeps in-frame clones and lacks some. V and J calls and clone size are copied from that table; D and trimming were computed from the DNA. The sample carries 200,000 to 250,000 clones, roughly 89% recorded once.

Sequenced sample: PBMCs or T cells enriched from blood (not recorded which). The V call is TRBV30, the J call TRBJ1-5, with 8 bases that match TRBD1. This receptor was obtained from a man aged 18 to 30 with acute COVID-19. The CDR3 region is CAWSDRGYNQPQHF. The CDR3 coding sequence is TGTGCCTGGAGCGACAGGGGTTACAATCAGCCCCAGCATTTT. Together with reference TRBV30 and TRBJ1-5, the CDR3 gives the full variable domain: SQTIHQWPATLVQPVGSPLSLECTVEGTSNPNLYWYRQAAGRGLQLLFYSVGIGQISSEVPQNLSASRPQDRQFILSSKKLLLSDSGFYLCAWSDRGYNQPQHFGDGTRLSIL.